The 14 T cell receptor beta chains listed next were all sequenced from one sample in a study of blood T cell repertoires in COVID-19. The method was immunoSEQ multiplex PCR; TCRdb's version includes in-frame clones alone and lacks a portion of them. The repertoire consists of approximately 160,000 clones, with roughly 82% occurring once and the leading ten covering roughly 6.8%. Sequencing input: peripheral blood. These receptors were collected from a woman in her fifties or sixties in a cohort sampled during active or convalescent COVID-19.

Comments on this clone: At the DNA level, this CDR3 is encoded by other sequences in the same sample as well. The rearrangement uses TRBV5-1 and TRBJ1-3; possibly TRBD1 for D (5 bases). The CDR3 totals 13 residues. Germline V gives CDR1 SGHRS, CDR2 YFSETQ. Trimming left V 4 bases short and J 2 bases short, with 7 bases between. This CDR3 is CASSTGTGNTIYF. The CDR3 region has the DNA TGCGCCAGCAGCACAGGAACTGGAAACACCATATATTTT.

The chain has TRBV18 and TRBJ2-2; 8 bases match TRBD2. Germline assignment: CDR1 KGHSH and CDR2 LQKENI. V shed 1 base, J shed 4 bases, and the junction held 5 bases outside the gene matches. CDR3 size: 16 residues. This CDR3 reads CASSPQAGGVTGELFF. DNA of the CDR3: TGTGCCAGCTCACCACAGGCGGGGGGCGTCACCGGGGAGCTGTTTTTT.

The rearrangement joins TRBV19 to TRBJ1-1; D is possibly TRBD1 (6 bases). With 6 bases removed from V and 4 bases from J, the gap between germline ends came to 18 bases. The CDR3 runs to 15 residues. Germline V gene lookup returns CDR1 LNHDA and CDR2 SQIVND (reference sequence). The CDR3 DNA reads as TGTGCCAGTAGCAGTCAGGGGTTTTCGGCCACTGAAGCTTTCTTT. Residues: CASSSQGFSATEAFF.

CDR3 sequence (DNA): TGTGCCAGCAGCTTAGAGGGAGATCAGTTCTTC. Protein sequence: CASSLEGDQFF. This chain uses TRBV7-6 with TRBJ2-1; possible D gene TRBD2, 5 bases. Trimming shortened V by 1 base and J by 13 bases, and 8 bases separated the two germline ends. Germline V CDR1 and CDR2: SGHVS, FNYEAQ. The CDR3 consists of 11 residues.

This clone was found a few times. The chain joins TRBV7-6 to TRBJ1-6; 8 bases are shared with TRBD1. Germline assignment: CDR1 SGHVS and CDR2 FNYEAQ. Trimming cost V 5 bases and J 10 bases; bases outside gene matches: 7. There are 14 residues in the CDR3. The CDR3 bases are TGTGCCAGCAGCCCTCGACAGGGGACGTCACCCCTCCACTTT. It translates to CASSPRQGTSPLHF.

This clone was counted only a few times. In DNA, the CDR3 is TGTGCCAGCAGCGTAGTCTGGGTAGCGATGAACACTGAAGCTTTCTTT. Amino acid sequence: CASSVVWVAMNTEAFF. The chain employs TRBV9 and TRBJ1-1; no firm D call. Deletions cut 0 bases from V and 0 bases from J, with 12 bases between. This CDR3 spans 16 amino acids. The V gene's germline CDR1 is SGDLS and CDR2 YYNGEE.

The J gene is TRBJ1-3, the V gene TRBV6-5; D uncertain. There are 15 residues in the CDR3. Trimming left V 4 bases short and J 5 bases short, with 15 bases between. Germline values: CDR1 MNHEY, CDR2 SVGAGI. The CDR3 bases are TGTGCCAGCAGTTCTGGGAGGGAAATACGAAACACCATATATTTT. It is translated as CASSSGREIRNTIYF.

This chain connects TRBV6-6 to TRBJ2-7, with TRBD2 matching over 16 bases. The CDR3 is 17 amino acids. Per the germline V gene, CDR1 is MNHNY and CDR2 is SVGAGI (reference sequence). The ends lost 5 bases at V and 3 bases at J; junction bases unmatched: 7. DNA of the CDR3: TGTGCCAGCAGTCGGGGGACTAGCGGGGGGGCACACTACGAGCAGTACTTC. Amino acids: CASSRGTSGGAHYEQYF.

The chain combines TRBV30 with TRBJ1-2; D is ambiguous. V was clipped by 5 bases and J by 0 bases, with 13 bases between them. From germline, CDR1 is GTSNPN and CDR2 SVGIG (reference sequence). The CDR3 spans 14 residues. The CDR3 sequence: CAWANGLTNYGYTF. In DNA, the CDR3 is TGTGCCTGGGCCAACGGGTTAACTAACTATGGCTACACCTTC.

The chain employs TRBV19 and TRBJ2-6; D remains unclear. Germline assignment: CDR1 LNHDA and CDR2 SQIVND (reference sequence). Trimming cost V 5 bases and J 2 bases, with 13 bases left between them. The CDR3 extends over 16 amino acids. Written as DNA, the CDR3 is TGTGCCAGTAGTTTCCCCCACCGGGCTGGGGCCAACGTCCTGACTTTC. This translates into CASSFPHRAGANVLTF.

This clone was seen more than once but under ten times. The genes are TRBV10-1 and TRBJ2-1; perhaps TRBD2 as D (5 bases). Germline CDR1 reads WNHNN; CDR2 reads SYGVQD (reference sequence). CDR3 length equals 15 residues. V gave up 6 bases and J gave up 5 bases, with 17 bases separating them. The CDR3 DNA sequence: TGCGCCAGCAGCCTTTCTAGCCAGTGGAACAATGAGCAGTTCTTC. Its protein product is CASSLSSQWNNEQFF.

CDR3: CASSESSGAFSGANVLTF. The CDR3 DNA follows: TGTGCCAGCAGTGAATCCAGCGGGGCTTTCTCTGGGGCCAACGTCCTGACTTTC. This chain uses TRBV2 with TRBJ2-6; the match to TRBD2 covers 7 bases. Germline CDR1 reads SNHLY; CDR2 reads FYNNEI. V was clipped by 2 bases and J by 0 bases; unmatched bases: 7. The length of the CDR3 is 18 residues.

Here the CDR3 reads CASTAGLWLHSGNTIYF. The CDR3 bases are TGTGCCAGCACCGCAGGTTTATGGCTCCACTCTGGAAACACCATATATTTT. V is TRBV7-8 and J is TRBJ1-3; no firm D call. V shed 7 bases and J shed 0 bases, with 19 bases lying between them. Germline CDR1 is SGHVS and CDR2 is FQNEAQ. The CDR3 consists of 17 residues. Drawing the rest from reference TRBV7-8 and TRBJ1-3, the complete variable domain is GAGVSQSPRYKVAKRGQDVALRCDPISGHVSLFWYQQALGQGPEFLTYFQNEAQLDKSGLPSDRFFAERPEGSVSTLKIQRTQQEDSAVYLCASTAGLWLHSGNTIYFGEGSWLTVV.

This clone appeared a few times. J is TRBJ2-2 and V is TRBV5-4; TRBD2 matches 12 bases. CDR3 length equals 17 residues. V shed 5 bases, J shed 2 bases, and the junction held 7 bases outside the gene matches. Germline CDR1 and CDR2: SGHNT and YYREEE (reference sequence). The CDR3 region is CASRPSGGAPNTGELFF. In nucleotides, the CDR3 is TGTGCCAGCAGACCTAGCGGGGGGGCCCCAAACACCGGGGAGCTGTTTTTT.